This is a list of T cell receptor beta chains from one sample in a study of T-cell memory formation after mild COVID-19. TCRdb fed the 5' RACE reads into MiXCR, producing one record per CDR3 protein. The profile covers 450,000 or so distinct CDR3 sequences, with 25% appearing a single time and 12% taken by the ten largest. The sample taken for sequencing was PBMCs or a T cell subset sorted from them (not recorded which). The receptors were gathered from an adult woman who had mild COVID-19 (a few samples of this study predate the infection). Cell type and time point are not known. CDR3s include the opening cysteine and the closing phenylalanine or tryptophan. D genes are given only for firm matches. A clone size is listed for some rows: how often the clone was seen (once, few, many), or a class if it is expanded.

V,D,J,length,size,DNA,CDR3
TRBV14,-,TRBJ2-7,13,few,TGTGCCAGCAGCCTTTGGGGGTCCTACGAGCAGTACTTC,CASSLWGSYEQYF
TRBV29-1,TRBD1,TRBJ1-1,14,few,TGCAGCGTTGACTCGACAGGGGCGAACACTGAAGCTTTCTTT,CSVDSTGANTEAFF
TRBV9,TRBD1,TRBJ2-7,14,-,TGTGCCAGCAGCGAGACAGGGGGAACCGCCGAGCAGTACTTC,CASSETGGTAEQYF
TRBV6-5,TRBD2,TRBJ2-7,15,few,TGTGCCAGCAGCTCTGGGACTAGCGGGGTTTACGAGCAGTACTTC,CASSSGTSGVYEQYF
TRBV20-1,-,TRBJ1-2,14,many,TGCAGTGCTCTCGGACCTCCGCCCGTTTATGGCTACACCTTC,CSALGPPPVYGYTF
TRBV11-2,-,TRBJ2-1,17,many,TGTGCCAGCAGCTTGCTGGGGGCGACAAGCTCCTACAATGAGCAGTTCTTC,CASSLLGATSSYNEQFF
TRBV9,-,TRBJ1-2,12,few,TGTGCCAGCAGCGCGGACTTGTTGGGCTACACCTTC,CASSADLLGYTF
TRBV6-2/TRBV6-3,TRBD2,TRBJ2-5,16,-,TGTGCCAGCAGTTATTCGACAGCGGGAGGGCCGGAGACCCAGTACTTC,CASSYSTAGGPETQYF
TRBV18,-,TRBJ1-3,17,many,TGTGCCAGCTCACCGACAGGAGGACCAAACTCTGGAAACACCATATATTTT,CASSPTGGPNSGNTIYF
TRBV21-1,-,TRBJ2-1,13,many,TGTGCCAGCAACGGGACAGCCTTTAATGAGCAGTTCTTC,CASNGTAFNEQFF
TRBV15,-,TRBJ2-1,13,few,TGTGCCACCAGCAGAGATTGGGGGGATGAGCAGTTCTTC,CATSRDWGDEQFF
TRBV12-3/TRBV12-4,-,TRBJ1-6,13,few,TGTGCCAGCAGCCCGGGAACCTCCTCACCCCTCCACTTT,CASSPGTSSPLHF
TRBV5-1,TRBD2,TRBJ2-2,18,few,TGCGCCAGCAGCCCCCACCCCGGTAGCGGGAGTTTCACCGGGGAGCTGTTTTTT,CASSPHPGSGSFTGELFF
TRBV9,-,TRBJ2-3,16,-,TGTGCCAGCAGCGCCTATCTAGCTCCCATCACAGATACGCAGTATTTT,CASSAYLAPITDTQYF
TRBV21-1,-,TRBJ1-5,16,-,TGTGCCAGCAGCAAAGTTTCAAGGGGCGGAGGGCAGCCCCAGCATTTT,CASSKVSRGGGQPQHF
TRBV7-9,-,TRBJ1-2,13,few,TGTGCCAGCAGCTTAGCTGAGGGATATGGCTACACCTTC,CASSLAEGYGYTF
TRBV5-1,-,TRBJ2-5,15,-,TGCGCCAGCAGCTTGGGACTAGTACTTGTGGAGACCCAGTACTTC,CASSLGLVLVETQYF
TRBV27,TRBD1,TRBJ1-2,15,-,TGTGCCAGCAGTCCCCCGGGACAGGTGTTTGATGGCTACACCTTC,CASSPPGQVFDGYTF
TRBV4-1,-,TRBJ1-5,13,-,TGCGCCAGCAGCCAAGAGGGGATTCAGCCCCAGCATTTT,CASSQEGIQPQHF
TRBV27,TRBD1,TRBJ2-7,15,-,TGTGCCAGCAGTACCCTGACAGGGGTGTCCTACGAGCAGTACTTC,CASSTLTGVSYEQYF
TRBV7-9,-,TRBJ1-1,15,few,TGTGCCAGCAGCTTAGAGGCCCCGCGGAACACTGAAGCTTTCTTT,CASSLEAPRNTEAFF
TRBV7-2,-,TRBJ1-1,12,-,TGTGCCAGCAGCCGCCTCGGGGTTGAAGCTTTCTTT,CASSRLGVEAFF
TRBV13,-,TRBJ2-1,16,-,TGTGCCAGCAGCTTTATGACGGGGACCGCCTACAATGAGCAGTTCTTC,CASSFMTGTAYNEQFF
TRBV14,-,TRBJ2-5,13,few,TGTGCCAGCAGCCAAGATCCCCCAGAGACCCAGTACTTC,CASSQDPPETQYF
TRBV6-2/TRBV6-3,-,TRBJ1-1,19,few,TGTGCCAGCAGGAGAGGGACAACCTCAGCGACGAAAAAACACACTGAAGCTTTCTTT,CASRRGTTSATKKHTEAFF
TRBV6-1,-,TRBJ2-7,12,few,TGTGCCAGCAGTGAAGGGAGGAAGGTTGGGAACTTC,CASSEGRKVGNF
TRBV13,TRBD2,TRBJ2-3,14,-,TGTGCCAGTTCTAGCGGGAGAGGCACAGATACACAGTATTTT,CASSSGRGTDTQYF
TRBV19,TRBD2,TRBJ2-1,15,few,TGTGCCAGTAGTATCACTAGCGGTCTCTACAATGAGCAGTTCTTC,CASSITSGLYNEQFF
TRBV6-2/TRBV6-3,TRBD2,TRBJ2-7,14,few,TGTGCCAGTGACTGGACTAGCGGGAGTGGTGAGCAGTACTTC,CASDWTSGSGEQYF
TRBV10-3,TRBD2,TRBJ2-7,14,few,TGTGCCATCAGGTTAGCGGGAGGGCCCTACGAGCAGTACTTC,CAIRLAGGPYEQYF
TRBV9,TRBD2,TRBJ2-1,17,few,TGTGCCAGCAGCGTAGCTGGGGAGGGACTCCCGTACAATGAGCAGTTCTTC,CASSVAGEGLPYNEQFF
TRBV7-6,-,TRBJ2-2,16,-,TGTGCCAGCAGCTTGAGCCGGCTGATAAACACCGGGGAGCTGTTTTTT,CASSLSRLINTGELFF
TRBV14,-,TRBJ2-7,16,few,TGTGCCAGCAGTCTTGACGCGGGGACGGATCCTTACGAGCAGTACTTC,CASSLDAGTDPYEQYF
TRBV24-1,-,TRBJ1-2,11,-,TGTGCCACCAGTGGAAAGAATGGCTACACCTTC,CATSGKNGYTF
TRBV30,-,TRBJ2-3,12,-,TGTGCCTGGAGTGCCCGAACAGATACGCAGTATTTT,CAWSARTDTQYF
TRBV7-2,TRBD2,TRBJ2-7,15,-,TGTGCCAGCAGCTTAGGAGGTAGCGGGAGAAACGAGCAGTACTTC,CASSLGGSGRNEQYF
TRBV12-3/TRBV12-4,-,TRBJ2-7,14,-,TGTGCCAGCAGTTTAGGGAGCGGGCCGTACGAGCAGTACTTC,CASSLGSGPYEQYF
TRBV11-2,-,TRBJ1-1,18,-,TGTGCCAGCAGCTTAGATCATCCCCTGACAACAGGGAACACTGAAGCTTTCTTT,CASSLDHPLTTGNTEAFF
TRBV27,-,TRBJ2-3,13,few,TGTGCCAGCAGATACCCCAACACAGATACGCAGTATTTT,CASRYPNTDTQYF